Presented here are 15 T cell receptor beta chains from one specimen sequenced in a study of T cell responses to AZD1222 COVID-19 vaccine. Data came from immunoSEQ multiplex PCR; TCRdb stores just in-frame clones and leaves some out. Among around 160,000 clones, 91% were seen once, and the ten largest hold approximately 1.5%. The sequencing used peripheral blood, collected on day 0 of AZD1222 vaccination. These TCRs come from an adult in good health.

This chain connects TRBV7-2 to TRBJ1-5; the D gene is possibly TRBD1 (5 bases). CDR1 and CDR2 (germline): SGHTA, FQGNSA. V was trimmed by 1 base and J by 2 bases, leaving 9 bases between them. The CDR3 totals 15 residues. The CDR3 spells CASSLDVGGNQPQHF. CDR3 coding DNA: TGTGCCAGCAGCTTAGACGTGGGGGGCAATCAGCCCCAGCATTTT.

This chain joins TRBV19 and TRBJ2-1; 9 bases align to TRBD1. Germline lookup yields CDR1 LNHDA and CDR2 SQIVND (reference sequence). The CDR3 is 17 residues long. The ends lost 4 bases at V and 2 bases at J; junction bases unmatched: 9. CDR3 coding DNA: TGTGCCAGTAGTAACCTAAGGACAGGGGATCCCTACAATGAGCAGTTCTTC. The encoded protein is CASSNLRTGDPYNEQFF.

The genes are TRBV6-1 and TRBJ1-5; weak D call: TRBD1 (5 bases). Looked up from germline, CDR1 is MNHNS and CDR2 is SASEGT. The CDR3 spans 16 residues. Trimming left V 2 bases short and J 3 bases short, with 14 bases between. CDR3 residues: CASSEWIRGDNQPQHF. The CDR3, as DNA: TGTGCCAGCAGTGAATGGATCCGAGGGGACAATCAGCCCCAGCATTTT.

The chain employs TRBV19 and TRBJ2-1, with 13 bases lining up with TRBD2. V was clipped by 4 bases and J by 7 bases; unmatched bases: 7. This CDR3 has 16 amino acids. Per the germline V gene, CDR1 is LNHDA and CDR2 is SQIVND (reference sequence). The CDR3 sequence: CASSKRTSGGLNEQFF. CDR3 in DNA: TGTGCCAGTAGTAAAAGGACTAGCGGGGGTTTGAATGAGCAGTTCTTC.

This chain uses TRBV19 with TRBJ2-2; possible D gene TRBD2, 6 bases. CDR1 and CDR2 from the germline V gene are LNHDA and SQIVND (reference sequence). The CDR3 runs to 19 residues. With 3 bases removed from V and 4 bases from J, the gap between germline ends came to 24 bases. The CDR3 spells CASSISGGTGRGTTGELFF. The DNA of the CDR3 is TGTGCCAGTAGTATCAGTGGGGGGACCGGACGGGGTACCACCGGGGAGCTGTTTTTT. Combining the CDR3 with reference TRBV19 and TRBJ2-2 gives the whole variable domain DGGITQSPKYLFRKEGQNVTLSCEQNLNHDAMYWYRQDPGQGLRLIYYSQIVNDFQKGDIAEGYSVSREKKESFPLTVTSAQKNPTAFYLCASSISGGTGRGTTGELFFGEGSRLTVL.

The rearrangement links TRBV5-1 to TRBJ1-5, with unresolved D. The CDR3 is made up of 14 amino acids. The germline V gene has CDR1 SGHRS and CDR2 YFSETQ. The V gene lost 2 bases and the J gene lost 5 bases, with 11 bases spanning the gap. CDR3 DNA sequence: TGCGCCAGCAGCTTCCATCTGGGCGATCAGCCCCAGCATTTT. Translation gives CASSFHLGDQPQHF.

The J gene is TRBJ2-1, the V gene TRBV24-1; 9 bases are shared with TRBD2. V was clipped by 1 base and J by 5 bases; unmatched bases: 5. CDR1 and CDR2 from the germline V gene are KGHDR and SFDVKD. The CDR3 is 16 residues long. CDR3 loop: CATSDFLAGSHNEQFF. The CDR3 nucleotides read TGTGCCACCAGTGATTTTCTAGCGGGGTCCCACAATGAGCAGTTCTTC.

The V call is TRBV4-1, the J call TRBJ2-7; TRBD1 aligns across 8 bases. This CDR3 spans 14 amino acids. Per germline, CDR1 MGHRA and CDR2 YSYEKL. V lost 1 base, J lost 3 bases, and 2 bases stayed unmatched. The CDR3 reads CASSQVDRGYEQYF. CDR3 DNA: TGCGCCAGCAGCCAAGTCGACAGGGGCTACGAGCAGTACTTC.

The CDR3 DNA reads as TGTGCCAGCAGCCTACGGGGGCAGGGTGGCACTGGGCCCCTGGGAGCTTTCTTT. Residues: CASSLRGQGGTGPLGAFF. The chain joins TRBV7-3 to TRBJ1-1; a possible D gene is TRBD1 (6 bases). The V gene's germline CDR1 is SGHTA and CDR2 FQGTGA. This CDR3 has 18 residues. Trimming took off 5 bases at V and 10 bases at J, with 32 bases between the two ends.

The chain uses TRBV5-6 and TRBJ2-1; 12 bases match TRBD2. Losses at the gene ends were 4 bases for V and 4 bases for J; bases not matched to a gene: 6. The length of the CDR3 is 16 residues. Germline CDR1 SGHDT, CDR2 YYEEEE. The CDR3 sequence is CASSLELAGGYNEQFF. DNA of the CDR3: TGTGCCAGCAGCCTGGAGCTAGCGGGGGGGTACAATGAGCAGTTCTTC.

The rearrangement joins TRBV21-1 to TRBJ1-1. TRBV21-1 is noted as a pseudogene. This CDR3 contains 14 residues. CDR3 amino acids: CASSQPEGETEAFF. The DNA for the CDR3 is TGTGCCAGCAGCCAACCCGAAGGTGAGACTGAAGCTTTCTTT.

The gene calls are TRBV5-1 and TRBJ1-2; D is undetermined. V lost 5 bases and J 13 bases, leaving 15 bases between the germline ends. The V gene's germline CDR1 is SGHRS and CDR2 YFSETQ. The CDR3 spans 11 residues. The CDR3 region is CASRLGNASTF. The CDR3 bases are TGCGCCAGCAGACTAGGGAATGCTAGCACCTTC.

This sequence joins TRBV6-1 and TRBJ1-2; unclear D gene. The germline V and J ends were trimmed by 2 bases and 3 bases, with 4 bases remaining between them. The V gene's germline CDR1 is MNHNS and CDR2 SASEGT. The CDR3 extends over 12 amino acids. For the CDR3, the DNA is TGTGCCAGCAGTGAAATCGACTATGGCTACACCTTC. It encodes CASSEIDYGYTF.

The chain joins TRBV27 to TRBJ2-3, with 12 bases matching TRBD2. V lost 6 bases, J lost 6 bases, and 7 bases stayed unmatched. Germline CDR1 MNHEY, CDR2 SMNVEV (reference sequence). The CDR3 runs 15 residues. CDR3: CASSPTSGRSDTQYF. Written as DNA, the CDR3 is TGTGCCAGCAGCCCGACTAGCGGGAGATCTGATACGCAGTATTTT.

The chain uses TRBV4-2 and TRBJ1-1, with 8 positions matching TRBD1. The germline gives CDR1 LGHNA, CDR2 YNFKEQ. CDR3 length equals 14 residues. Trimming at V came to 4 bases and at J to 11 bases, leaving 12 bases not matched to a gene. CDR3 protein: CASSLTGTGFEAFF. CDR3 bases: TGTGCCAGCAGCCTAACCGGGACAGGCTTTGAGGCTTTCTTT.